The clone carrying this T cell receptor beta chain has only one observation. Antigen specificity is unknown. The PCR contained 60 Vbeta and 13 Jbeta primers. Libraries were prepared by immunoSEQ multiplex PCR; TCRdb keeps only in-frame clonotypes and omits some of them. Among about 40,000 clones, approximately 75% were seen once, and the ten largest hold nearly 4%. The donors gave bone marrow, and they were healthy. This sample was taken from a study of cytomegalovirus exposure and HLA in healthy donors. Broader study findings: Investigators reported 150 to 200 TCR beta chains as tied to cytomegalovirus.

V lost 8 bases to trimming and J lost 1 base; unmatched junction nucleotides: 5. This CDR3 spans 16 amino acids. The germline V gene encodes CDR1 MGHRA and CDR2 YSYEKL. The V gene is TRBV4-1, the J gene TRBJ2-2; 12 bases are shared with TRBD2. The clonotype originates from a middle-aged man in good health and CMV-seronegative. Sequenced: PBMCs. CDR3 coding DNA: TGCGCCAGCCAAGGACTAGCGGGGCGGAACACCGGGGAGCTGTTTTTT. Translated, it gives CASQGLAGRNTGELFF.